This TCR beta chain was recovered during a study of cytomegalovirus exposure and HLA in healthy donors. Germline CDR1 reads GTSNPN; CDR2 reads SVGIG (reference sequence). The CDR3 contains 14 residues. The V and J ends lost 4 bases and 3 bases, in that order; junction bases with no gene match: 7. This PCR relied on a set of 60 Vbeta primers and 13 Jbeta primers. Assay: immunoSEQ multiplex PCR; the TCRdb copy retains only in-frame clones and omits some. The repertoire holds around 280,000 clones, around 90% seen once, with about 2.3% in the top ten. The clonotype comes from a woman between 18 and 29 years old in good health and CMV-seronegative. Sequencing input: PBMCs. The genes are TRBV30 and TRBJ2-3; 7 positions agree with TRBD2. In nucleotides, the CDR3 is TGTGCCTGGACCGGGGGGTTTGTGACAGATACGCAGTATTTT. It codes for CAWTGGFVTDTQYF.